The TCR beta chain under discussion was sequenced for a study of cytomegalovirus exposure and HLA in healthy donors. A multiplex PCR was run with 60 Vbeta primers and 13 Jbeta primers. TCRdb keeps only in-frame clones here, not all; method: immunoSEQ multiplex PCR. Here the sample spans approximately 150,000 clones, around 80% being singletons. Worth noting for this clone: Its specificity is unknown.

Whole-study findings and limits: A likely sequencing artifact accounted for one observed cluster of highly shared sequence variants. TCR sequences were mostly rare, though some public TCRs occurred in many donors. The productive fraction for most TCR beta V segments was about 87% or about 30% in an earlier analysis. Common viral pathogens were later found to be apparently linked to several of the most significant clusters.

The CDR3 totals 18 residues. Per the germline V gene, CDR1 is KGHSH and CDR2 is LQKENI. Trimming took off 10 bases at V and 0 bases at J, with 24 bases between the two ends. The receptor was derived from a woman aged 40 to 50 in good health and CMV-seronegative. The chain employs TRBV18 and TRBJ2-2, with a tentative D call TRBD1 (6 bases). The sequencing sample was made of PBMCs. The CDR3 spells CATTRTAQGLTNTGELFF. DNA of the CDR3: TGTGCCACCACTCGAACAGCACAGGGATTGACGAACACCGGGGAGCTGTTTTTT.